This TCR beta chain was sequenced during a study of radiation and T cells in renal cell carcinoma. The time point was: blood 4 weeks post-SBRT, at nephrectomy. Treatment here: 15 Gy SBRT to primary tumor, nephrectomy 4 weeks later. Nephrectomy followed 15 Gy stereotactic body radiation by 4 weeks. Germline lookup yields CDR1 WSHSY and CDR2 SAAADI. This CDR3 is built from 16 residues. Trimming stripped 6 bases from V and 3 bases from J, with 20 bases between. TCRdb keeps only in-frame clones here, not all; method: immunoSEQ multiplex PCR. The repertoire consists of some 100,000 clones, with more than 65% occurring once and the leading ten covering 6% to 9%.

The rearrangement joins TRBV10-2 to TRBJ1-2, with D possibly being TRBD1 (5 bases). This TCR was recovered from a man aged 60 to 75 with renal cell carcinoma. This specimen was blood, taken from a patient whose treatment included radiotherapy and nephrectomy. CDR3 protein: CASREGLGPSDYGYTF. DNA of the CDR3: TGCGCCAGCAGAGAGGGGCTAGGACCATCAGACTATGGCTACACCTTC.